Below are 13 T cell receptor beta chains sequenced from a single sample in a study of regulatory T cells in long-lasting Graves disease. This sample's time point: newly diagnosed GD, antithyroid drugs for less than 3 months. Scientists built the TCR library using RNA that was extracted from PBMCs. To make TCR beta libraries, researchers used iRepertoire HTBI primers and Arm-PCR of CDR3 regions. MiXCR, applied by TCRdb to the multiplex PCR reads, yields one record per CDR3 protein. Altogether roughly 420,000 distinct CDR3 sequences are present, 14% being singletons, with the ten largest covering 17%. This sample also belongs to another study, concerning T cells in Graves' hyperthyroidism and ophthalmopathy.

The source material was peripheral blood mononuclear cells (PBMCs), sampled at new diagnosis, from a patient treated with antithyroid drugs. All receptors derive from a woman aged 50 to 65 with Graves disease.

About this clonotype: One end of the junction fails to match germline, which may point to a read error. V is TRBV7-9 and J is TRBJ2-5, with TRBD1 matching over 7 bases. This CDR3 has 16 amino acids. Looked up from germline, CDR1 is SEHNR and CDR2 is FQNEAQ (reference sequence). In DNA form, the CDR3 reads TGTGCCAGCAGCCGGATAATTGGGACAGATCAAGAGACCGAGTACTTC. Translation gives CASSRIIGTDQETEYF.

The sample holds many counts of this clonotype. The chain joins TRBV28 to TRBJ2-7, with 11 nucleotides matching TRBD2. V was pared by 4 bases and J by 2 bases, with 10 bases of the junction left unmatched. CDR1 and CDR2 from the germline V gene are MDHEN and SYDVKM. The CDR3 runs 17 residues. The CDR3 region has the DNA TGTGCCAGCAGTTCACCCAAACTAGCGGGAGCGGCCTACGAGCAGTACTTC. Amino acids: CASSSPKLAGAAYEQYF.

To note about this clonotype: With a much larger clone just one base away, this may be a read error. This sequence joins TRBV3-1 and TRBJ2-1; maybe TRBD2 (6 bases). Per germline, CDR1 LGHDT and CDR2 YNNKEL (reference sequence). CDR3 length equals 14 residues. Trimming shortened V by 3 bases and J by 10 bases, and 16 bases separated the two germline ends. CDR3 protein: CASSHGTFYYEQFF. The CDR3 nucleotides are TGTGCCAGCAGCCATGGGACTTTTTACTACGAGCAGTTCTTC.

The V and J genes are TRBV7-9 and TRBJ2-5; 16 bases match TRBD2. This CDR3 has 16 amino acids. V was clipped by 5 bases and J by 5 bases; unmatched bases: 5. From germline, CDR1 is SEHNR and CDR2 FQNEAQ (reference sequence). The CDR3 is CASSPGLAGGPETQYF. CDR3 nucleotide sequence: TGTGCCAGCAGCCCGGGACTAGCGGGAGGGCCGGAGACCCAGTACTTC.

The chain combines TRBV28 with TRBJ2-5; 9 bases align to TRBD2. Germline V gene sequence: CDR1 MDHEN, CDR2 SYDVKM. V shed 2 bases, J shed 4 bases, and the junction held 14 bases outside the gene matches. The CDR3 spans 18 residues. The CDR3 bases are TGTGCCAGCAGTTTACCCCCCGGTAGCGGGAGATGCGGAGAGACCCAGTACTTC. It translates to CASSLPPGSGRCGETQYF.

This clonotype has ten or more counts. V is TRBV28 and J is TRBJ1-5; 7 nucleotides match TRBD1. Trimming took 5 bases from V and 4 from J; bases not matched to a gene: 11. Germline assignment: CDR1 MDHEN and CDR2 SYDVKM. The CDR3 is 16 residues long. The CDR3 DNA reads TGTGCCAGCAGTGGCAAGATGGGGACAGATAATCAGCCCCAGCATTTT. This encodes CASSGKMGTDNQPQHF. The full variable domain, its missing parts supplied by reference TRBV28 and TRBJ1-5, is DVKVTQSSRYLVKRTGEKVFLECVQDMDHENMFWYRQDPGLGLRLIYFSYDVKMKEKGDIPEGYSVSREKKERFSLILESASTNQTSMYLCASSGKMGTDNQPQHFGDGTRLSIL.

This rearrangement joins TRBV5-1 to TRBJ2-2; TRBD2 aligns across 15 bases. This CDR3 spans 19 amino acids. J was trimmed by 6 bases and V by 2 bases; bases with no gene match: 11. Germline V gene sequence: CDR1 SGHRS, CDR2 YFSETQ. The CDR3 coding sequence is TGCGCCAGCAGCTTTGGACTAGCGGGAGGGCCTGGTTACGCCGGGGAGCTGTTTTTT. Translating it yields CASSFGLAGGPGYAGELFF.

The chain uses TRBV10-1 and TRBJ2-3, with 10 bases identical to TRBD2. CDR1 is WNHNN, CDR2 SYGVQD, per germline (reference sequence). The CDR3 spans 16 residues. The trim removed 3 bases at V and 4 bases at J, leaving 7 bases unmatched. The CDR3 protein is CASSEASGSAADTQYF. The DNA of the CDR3 is TGCGCCAGCAGTGAAGCTAGCGGGAGTGCAGCAGATACGCAGTATTTT.

This clonotype was recorded many times. This chain uses TRBV28 with TRBJ2-1; the match to TRBD2 covers 11 bases. CDR3 size: 16 residues. Germline CDR1 MDHEN, CDR2 SYDVKM. The V and J ends lost 5 bases and 3 bases, in that order; junction bases with no gene match: 6. The CDR3 region has the DNA TGTGCCAGCAGTCAACTAGCGGGGGATGTCTACAATGAGCAGTTCTTC. Amino acids: CASSQLAGDVYNEQFF.

This clonotype was seen more than once but under ten times. The chain carries TRBV18 and TRBJ1-4; TRBD1 might be the D (6 bases). V was pared by 4 bases and J by 3 bases, with 15 bases between. The CDR3 covers 16 residues. Per germline, CDR1 KGHSH and CDR2 LQKENI. The CDR3 loop reads CASSRSVGGPNEKLFF. The CDR3 coding sequence is TGTGCCAGCTCACGCTCGGTTGGGGGCCCTAATGAAAAACTGTTTTTT.

This clonotype was counted at least ten times. The DNA for the CDR3 is TGTGCCAGCAGTGGTAATGGAAACGAGCAGTACTTC. Protein sequence: CASSGNGNEQYF. The chain uses TRBV2 and TRBJ2-7; no clear D gene. This CDR3 comprises 12 residues. Per germline, CDR1 SNHLY and CDR2 FYNNEI. V gave up 4 bases and J gave up 5 bases, with 9 bases separating them.

This clonotype has ten or more counts. The rearrangement joins TRBV28 to TRBJ2-3, with 7 bases aligning to TRBD2. Germline V gives CDR1 MDHEN, CDR2 SYDVKM. The V gene end was trimmed by 4 bases and the J gene end by 2 bases; junction bases not matched to a gene: 9. The CDR3 spans 16 residues. CDR3 sequence (DNA): TGTGCCAGCAGTTCCGGGGCTAGCGGATTCACAGATACGCAGTATTTT. This sequence encodes CASSSGASGFTDTQYF.

This clonotype was observed a handful of times. The chain carries TRBV28 and TRBJ2-7; perhaps TRBD2 as D (6 bases). CDR1 is MDHEN, CDR2 SYDVKM, per germline. Trimming left V 3 bases short and J 2 bases short, with 17 bases between. The CDR3 has 16 residues. CDR3 coding DNA: TGTGCCAGCAGTTTCCGCCGTCGGGAGCATACCTACGAGCAGTACTTC. Translation: CASSFRRREHTYEQYF.